The entry that follows covers one T cell receptor (beta chain) sequence. Its antigen is currently unknown. Since the CDR3 does not end with the conserved phenylalanine or tryptophan, this likely comes from a read error. V lost 6 bases to trimming and J lost 5 bases, with 26 bases between them. CDR1 SNHLY and CDR2 FYNNEI come from the germline V gene. The CDR3 has 17 residues. Using genomic DNA as the template, TCR beta VDJ and CDR3 profiling was carried out. A single record per CDR3 protein comes from TCRdb applying MiXCR to the reads. In the table there are about 290,000 distinct CDR3 sequences, 45% to 65% of which are singletons. This record comes from a study of CD8+CD57+ T cells in acquired aplastic anemia. Those patients picked for sequencing had displayed CD8+CD57+ cell expansion on flow cytometry. With no exception, the patients had severe acquired aplastic anemia. Notes on the study in general: Significance was not reached for CD8+ Simpson's diversity between patients and controls. Patients had twenty-nine CD8+ CDR3 sequences in common with controls (the shared set).

The source material was sorted CD4+, CD8+, or CD8+CD57+ T cells (not recorded which) from PBMCs. The chain recombines TRBV2 with TRBJ2-7; D unresolved. The receptor comes from a human donor with aplastic anemia. The CDR3 sequence is CASSLAVNPSLGDEQYL. The CDR3, as DNA: TGTGCCAGCAGCTTGGCCGTAAACCCGAGTCTCGGCGACGAGCAGTACCTC.